The following is a T cell receptor beta chain sequence with its context. This sample was taken from a study of T cells in Graves' hyperthyroidism and ophthalmopathy. The CDR3 runs to 18 residues. V shed 3 bases and J 0 bases; nucleotides not matched to a gene: 12. The germline V gene has CDR1 KGHSH and CDR2 LQKENI. Researchers took RNA transcripts and amplified the TCR beta CDR3 regions from them. During a first-round RT-PCR of the TCR CDR3, the HTBI primer set was used. TCRdb reanalysed the multiplex PCR reads using MiXCR and keeps one entry per CDR3 protein. Of approximately 150,000 distinct CDR3 sequences listed, just under 9.5% are singletons.

The source material was blood. V is TRBV18 and J is TRBJ2-7, with 9 bases that match TRBD2. This sequence originates from a woman aged 18-29 years with Graves' hyperthyroidism that later progressed to Graves' ophthalmopathy. This chain's CDR3 is CASSPVVASGISSYEQYF. CDR3 nucleotide sequence: TGTGCCAGCTCACCTGTGGTGGCTAGCGGGATTAGCTCCTACGAGCAGTACTTC.